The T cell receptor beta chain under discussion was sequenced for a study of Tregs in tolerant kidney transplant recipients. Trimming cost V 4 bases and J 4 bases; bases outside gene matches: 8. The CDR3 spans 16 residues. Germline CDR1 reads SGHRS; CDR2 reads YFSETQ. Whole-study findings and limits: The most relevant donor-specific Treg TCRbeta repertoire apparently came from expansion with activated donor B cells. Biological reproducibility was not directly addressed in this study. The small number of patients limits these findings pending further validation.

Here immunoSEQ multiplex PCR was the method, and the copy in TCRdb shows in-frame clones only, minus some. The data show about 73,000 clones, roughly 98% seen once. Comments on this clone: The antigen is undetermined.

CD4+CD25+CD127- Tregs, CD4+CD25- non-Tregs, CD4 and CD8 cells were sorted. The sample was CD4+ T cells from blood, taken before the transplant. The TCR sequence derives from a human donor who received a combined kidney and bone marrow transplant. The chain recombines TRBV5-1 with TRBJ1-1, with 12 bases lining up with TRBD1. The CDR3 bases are TGCGCCAGCAGCCTAGGGGACAGGGGGCGAAGCACTGAAGCTTTCTTT. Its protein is CASSLGDRGRSTEAFF.